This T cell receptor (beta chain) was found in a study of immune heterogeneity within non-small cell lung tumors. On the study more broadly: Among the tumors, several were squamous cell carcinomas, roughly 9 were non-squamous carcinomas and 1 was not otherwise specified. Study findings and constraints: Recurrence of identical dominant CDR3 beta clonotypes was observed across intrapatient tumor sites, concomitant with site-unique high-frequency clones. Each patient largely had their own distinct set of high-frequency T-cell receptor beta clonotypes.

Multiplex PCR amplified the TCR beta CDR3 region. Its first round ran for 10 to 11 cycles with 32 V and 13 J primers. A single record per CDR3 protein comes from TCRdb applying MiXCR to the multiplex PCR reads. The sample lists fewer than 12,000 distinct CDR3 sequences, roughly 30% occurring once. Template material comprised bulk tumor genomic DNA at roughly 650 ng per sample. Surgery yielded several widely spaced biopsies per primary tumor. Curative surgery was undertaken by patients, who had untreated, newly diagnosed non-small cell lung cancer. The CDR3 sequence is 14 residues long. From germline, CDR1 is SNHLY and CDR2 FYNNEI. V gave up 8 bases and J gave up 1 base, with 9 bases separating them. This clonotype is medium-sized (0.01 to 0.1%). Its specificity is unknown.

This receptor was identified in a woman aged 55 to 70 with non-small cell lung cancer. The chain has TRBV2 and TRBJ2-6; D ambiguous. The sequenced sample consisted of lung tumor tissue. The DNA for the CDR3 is TGTGCCAGCGGTCTAGAATCTGGGGCCAACGTCCTGACTTTC. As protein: CASGLESGANVLTF.